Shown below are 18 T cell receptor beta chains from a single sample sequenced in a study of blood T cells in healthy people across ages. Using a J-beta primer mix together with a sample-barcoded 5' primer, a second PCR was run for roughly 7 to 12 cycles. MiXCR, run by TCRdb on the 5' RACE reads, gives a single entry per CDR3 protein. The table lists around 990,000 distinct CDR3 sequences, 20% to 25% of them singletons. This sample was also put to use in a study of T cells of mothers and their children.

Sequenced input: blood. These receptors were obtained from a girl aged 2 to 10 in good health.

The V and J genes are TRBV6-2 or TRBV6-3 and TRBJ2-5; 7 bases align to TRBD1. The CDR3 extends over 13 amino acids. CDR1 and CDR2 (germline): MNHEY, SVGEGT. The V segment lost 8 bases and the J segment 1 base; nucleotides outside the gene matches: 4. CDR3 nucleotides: TGTGCCAGCCTCCGGGACAGCCAAGAGACCCAGTACTTC. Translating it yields CASLRDSQETQYF.

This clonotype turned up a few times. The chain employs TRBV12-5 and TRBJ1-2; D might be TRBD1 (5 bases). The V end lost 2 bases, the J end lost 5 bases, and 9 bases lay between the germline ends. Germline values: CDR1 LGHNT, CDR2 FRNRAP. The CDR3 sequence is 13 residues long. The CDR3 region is CASGLTGGYGYTF. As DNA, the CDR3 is TGTGCTAGTGGTTTGACAGGAGGTTATGGCTACACCTTC.

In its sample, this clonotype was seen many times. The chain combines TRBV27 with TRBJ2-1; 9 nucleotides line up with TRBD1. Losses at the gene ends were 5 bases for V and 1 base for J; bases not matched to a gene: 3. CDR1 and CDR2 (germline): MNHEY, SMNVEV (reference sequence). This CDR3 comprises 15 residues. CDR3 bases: TGTGCCAGCAGTCCCGGACAGGGGTCCTACAATGAGCAGTTCTTC. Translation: CASSPGQGSYNEQFF.

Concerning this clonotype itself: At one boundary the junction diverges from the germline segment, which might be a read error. CDR3 in DNA: TGTGCCAGCAGCTTAGAGATAGGAGGACTAGCAGCCTACAACGAGCAGTTCTTC. Translating it yields CASSLEIGGLAAYNEQFF. J is TRBJ2-1 and V is TRBV11-1, with 8 bases lining up with TRBD2. There are 18 residues in the CDR3. Germline V gene lookup returns CDR1 SGHAT and CDR2 FQDESV (reference sequence).

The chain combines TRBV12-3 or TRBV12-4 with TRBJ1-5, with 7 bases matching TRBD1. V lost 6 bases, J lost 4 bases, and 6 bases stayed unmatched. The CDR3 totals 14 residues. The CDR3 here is CASSTTGFNQPQHF. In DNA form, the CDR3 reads TGTGCCAGCAGCACGACAGGGTTTAATCAGCCCCAGCATTTT.

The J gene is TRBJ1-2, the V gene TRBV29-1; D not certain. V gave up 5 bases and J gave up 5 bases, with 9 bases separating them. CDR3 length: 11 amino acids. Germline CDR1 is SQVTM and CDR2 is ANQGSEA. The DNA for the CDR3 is TGCAGCGTTCAGGCCCTTTATGGCTACACCTTC. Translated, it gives CSVQALYGYTF.

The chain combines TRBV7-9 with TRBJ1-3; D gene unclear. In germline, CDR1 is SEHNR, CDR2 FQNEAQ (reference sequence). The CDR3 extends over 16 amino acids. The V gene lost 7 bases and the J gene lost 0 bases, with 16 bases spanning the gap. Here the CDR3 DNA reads TGTGCCAGCAACCGGGTCCCCACAAGCTCTGGAAACACCATATATTTT. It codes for CASNRVPTSSGNTIYF.

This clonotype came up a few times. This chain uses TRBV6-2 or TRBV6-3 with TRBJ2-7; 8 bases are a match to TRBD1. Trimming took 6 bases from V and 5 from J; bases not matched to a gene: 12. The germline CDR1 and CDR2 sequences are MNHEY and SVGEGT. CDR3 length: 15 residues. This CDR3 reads CASRTTRTGKNEQYF. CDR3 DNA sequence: TGTGCCAGCAGAACGACTAGGACAGGGAAGAACGAGCAGTACTTC.

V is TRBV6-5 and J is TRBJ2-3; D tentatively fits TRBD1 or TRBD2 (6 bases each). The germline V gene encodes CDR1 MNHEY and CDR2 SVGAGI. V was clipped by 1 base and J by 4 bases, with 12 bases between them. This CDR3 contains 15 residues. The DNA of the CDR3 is TGTGCCAGCAGTTACTATCGGGGGCGCTCAGATACGCAGTATTTT. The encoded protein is CASSYYRGRSDTQYF.

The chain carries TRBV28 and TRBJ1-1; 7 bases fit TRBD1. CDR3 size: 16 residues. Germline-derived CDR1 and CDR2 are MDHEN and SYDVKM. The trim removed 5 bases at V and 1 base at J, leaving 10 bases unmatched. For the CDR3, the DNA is TGTGCCAGCAGTCCCTTTTTTGGGACAGAGAACACTGAAGCTTTCTTT. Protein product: CASSPFFGTENTEAFF. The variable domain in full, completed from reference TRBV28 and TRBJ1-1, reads DVKVTQSSRYLVKRTGEKVFLECVQDMDHENMFWYRQDPGLGLRLIYFSYDVKMKEKGDIPEGYSVSREKKERFSLILESASTNQTSMYLCASSPFFGTENTEAFFGQGTRLTVV.

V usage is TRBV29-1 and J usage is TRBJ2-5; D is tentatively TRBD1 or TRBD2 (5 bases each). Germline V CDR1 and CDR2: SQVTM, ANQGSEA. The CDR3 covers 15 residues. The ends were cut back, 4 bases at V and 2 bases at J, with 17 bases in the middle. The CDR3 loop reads CSVVGERGKQETQYF. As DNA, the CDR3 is TGCAGCGTTGTAGGGGAACGAGGGAAACAAGAGACCCAGTACTTC.

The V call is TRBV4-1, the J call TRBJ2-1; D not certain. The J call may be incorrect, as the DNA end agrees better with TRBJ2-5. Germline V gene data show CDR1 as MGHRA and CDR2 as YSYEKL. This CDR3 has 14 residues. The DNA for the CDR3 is TGCGCCAGCAGCCAAGTAACCGGAGACGAGACCCAGTACTTC. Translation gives CASSQVTGDETQYF.

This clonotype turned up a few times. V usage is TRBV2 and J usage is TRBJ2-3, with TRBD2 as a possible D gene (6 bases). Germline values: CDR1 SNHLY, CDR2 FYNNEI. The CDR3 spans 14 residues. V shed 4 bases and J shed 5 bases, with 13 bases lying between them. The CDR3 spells CASSGTTRGDTQYF. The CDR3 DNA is TGTGCCAGCAGTGGAACTACGCGGGGAGATACGCAGTATTTT.

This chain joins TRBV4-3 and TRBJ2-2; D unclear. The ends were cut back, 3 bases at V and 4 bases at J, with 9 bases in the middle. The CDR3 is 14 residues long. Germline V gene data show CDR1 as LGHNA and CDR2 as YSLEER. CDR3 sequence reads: CASSQVTVTGELFF. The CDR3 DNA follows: TGCGCCAGCAGCCAGGTGACGGTCACCGGGGAGCTGTTTTTT.

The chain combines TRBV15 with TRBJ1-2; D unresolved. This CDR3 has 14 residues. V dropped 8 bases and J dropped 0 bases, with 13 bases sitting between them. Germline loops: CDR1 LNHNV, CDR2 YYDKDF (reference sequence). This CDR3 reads CATGEGYPNYGYTF. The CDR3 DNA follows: TGTGCCACCGGGGAGGGCTACCCTAACTATGGCTACACCTTC.

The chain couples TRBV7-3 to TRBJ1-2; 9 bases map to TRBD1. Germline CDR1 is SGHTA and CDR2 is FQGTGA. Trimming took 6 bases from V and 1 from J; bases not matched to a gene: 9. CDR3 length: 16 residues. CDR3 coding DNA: TGTGCCAGCAGTTCGAGCCCGGGACAGGGTAACTATGGCTACACCTTC. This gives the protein CASSSSPGQGNYGYTF.

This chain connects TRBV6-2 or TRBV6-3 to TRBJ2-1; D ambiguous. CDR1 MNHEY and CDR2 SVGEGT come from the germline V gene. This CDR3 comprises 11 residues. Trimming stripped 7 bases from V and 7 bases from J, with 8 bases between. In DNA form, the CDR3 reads TGTGCCAGCAAGTCCTTTAATGAGCAGTTCTTC. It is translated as CASKSFNEQFF.

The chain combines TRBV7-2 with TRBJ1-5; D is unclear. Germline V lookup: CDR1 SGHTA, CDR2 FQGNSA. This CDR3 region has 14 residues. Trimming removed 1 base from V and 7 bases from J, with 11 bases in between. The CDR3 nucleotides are TGTGCCAGCAGCTTAGATTTCGGTGGCCAGCCCCAGCATTTT. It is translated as CASSLDFGGQPQHF.